The text below deals with one TCR beta chain. Its matching antigen is unknown. The data were obtained in a study of shared clonotypes between healthy human individuals. Study details: A donor's plate count was three for CD4 naive and three for CD4 memory; CD8 naive had two and CD8 memory one.

Subsets obtained from CD4+ cells comprised CD45RA+ naive and CD45RA-negative memory cells. The repertoire was sequenced with immunoSEQ multiplex PCR; TCRdb's copy has only in-frame clones and lacks some. The profile shows about 1.5 million clones, 95% to 99% of them singletons. Findings of the study overall: Sorted-subset samples were not fully sequenced, rarefaction indicated. An expected dependence of interdonor clonotype sharing on sequencing depth was noted.

The CDR3 has 19 amino acids. The V and J ends lost 2 bases and 0 bases, in that order; junction bases with no gene match: 7. CDR1 and CDR2 (germline): MNHEY, SMNVEV (reference sequence). The chain uses TRBV27 and TRBJ2-1, with 13 bases aligning to TRBD2. The clonotype comes from a man aged 30 to 39 in good health. Sequencing input: naive CD4+ T cells sorted from blood. Subset indicated: CD45RA+ positively selected. For the CDR3, the DNA is TGTGCCAGCAGTTTAAGGGGACTAGCGGGACGCTACTCCTACAATGAGCAGTTCTTC. Translating gives CASSLRGLAGRYSYNEQFF.